One and the same sample provided the 17 T cell receptor beta chains below, sequenced in a study of blood T cells in healthy people across ages. A second roughly 6 to 12 cycle PCR used barcoded and J-beta primers. Each CDR3 protein gets one entry after TCRdb re-called the 5' RACE reads with MiXCR. Of 650,000 to 1,000,000 distinct CDR3 sequences in the sample, roughly 34% were seen once. What was sequenced was blood. Every receptor here comes from a man between 18 and 29 years old in good health.

This clonotype was observed a handful of times. This chain joins TRBV5-1 and TRBJ2-1; D might be TRBD2 (6 bases). Trimming took 5 bases from V and 5 from J, leaving 26 bases between them. The CDR3 has 18 residues. CDR1 is SGHRS and CDR2 is YFSETQ in the germline V gene. The CDR3 region has the DNA TGCGCCAGCAGACTCCGGACAAGGGAGGTTTTAACAGACAATGAGCAGTTCTTC. Encoded protein: CASRLRTREVLTDNEQFF.

In its sample, this clonotype was seen once. This clone may be a read error of a much larger clone one base away. The gene calls are TRBV5-1 and TRBJ2-7; perhaps TRBD2 as D (6 bases). Germline values: CDR1 SGHRS, CDR2 YFSETQ. The CDR3 has 15 residues. DNA for the CDR3: TGCGCCGGCAGCCAAACGGCAGGGACTTACTACGAGCAGTACTTC. It codes for CAGSQTAGTYYEQYF. The full variable domain, rest sourced from reference TRBV5-1 and TRBJ2-7, is KAGVTQTPRYLIKTRGQQVTLSCSPISGHRSVSWYQQTPGQGLQFLFEYFSETQRNKGNFPGRFSGRQFSNSRSEMNVSTLELGDSALYLCAGSQTAGTYYEQYFGPGTRLTVT.

CDR3 nucleotides: TGTGCCATCAGTCTCGCGGGACAAGTCTATGGCTACACCTTC. Its translation is CAISLAGQVYGYTF. V and J are TRBV10-3 and TRBJ1-2, with D maybe TRBD1 (6 bases). The V gene's germline CDR1 is ENHRY and CDR2 SYGVKD. V lost 5 bases and J lost 4, with 14 bases in between. This CDR3 spans 14 amino acids.

This rearrangement joins TRBV5-5 to TRBJ2-6; D might be TRBD1 (5 bases). Germline V gene data show CDR1 as SGHKS and CDR2 as YYEKEE (reference sequence). The V end was cut by 5 bases, the J end by 0 bases, with 15 bases between. CDR3 length equals 17 residues. The chain's CDR3 is CASRQPTGLSGANVLTF. The CDR3, as DNA: TGTGCCAGCAGACAACCCACAGGCCTCTCTGGGGCCAACGTCCTGACTTTC. Based on the CDR3 plus reference TRBV5-5 and TRBJ2-6, the full variable domain is DAGVTQSPTHLIKTRGQQVTLRCSPISGHKSVSWYQQVLGQGPQFIFQYYEKEERGRGNFPDRFSARQFPNYSSELNVNALLLGDSALYLCASRQPTGLSGANVLTFGAGSRLTVL.

The count of this clonotype is one. The genes are TRBV9 and TRBJ2-3; D may correspond to TRBD1 or TRBD2 (5 bases each). Between the trimmed V and J ends, which lost 4 bases and 2 bases, there was a span of 17 bases. This CDR3 region has 16 residues. Germline lookup yields CDR1 SGDLS and CDR2 YYNGEE. The CDR3 DNA follows: TGTGCCAGCAGCCCCTCGGGGCGAACTTCCACAGATACGCAGTATTTT. Translating gives CASSPSGRTSTDTQYF.

CDR3: CASSQSRGETSYEQYF. The DNA of the CDR3 is TGTGCCAGCAGCCAGTCCCGGGGGGAGACTTCCTACGAGCAGTACTTC. The rearrangement links TRBV5-5 to TRBJ2-7; 7 bases align to TRBD2. Germline CDR1 reads SGHKS; CDR2 reads YYEKEE (reference sequence). This CDR3 is 16 amino acids long. The junction had 11 bases not matched to a gene; V was cut back by 4 bases and J by 1 base. The full variable domain, rest sourced from reference TRBV5-5 and TRBJ2-7, is DAGVTQSPTHLIKTRGQQVTLRCSPISGHKSVSWYQQVLGQGPQFIFQYYEKEERGRGNFPDRFSARQFPNYSSELNVNALLLGDSALYLCASSQSRGETSYEQYFGPGTRLTVT.

This clonotype came up once. The CDR3 DNA sequence: TGTGCCAGCAGCCAAGACCCCTCGGTTTCCTACGAGCAGTACTTC. Translation gives CASSQDPSVSYEQYF. The J gene is TRBJ2-7, the V gene TRBV3-1, with D unresolved. Trimming cost V 0 bases and J 1 base, with 10 bases left between them. Germline CDR1 LGHDT, CDR2 YNNKEL (reference sequence). This CDR3 comprises 15 residues.

This chain links TRBV29-1 with TRBJ2-1; weak D call: TRBD2 (6 bases). The CDR3 loop spans 14 amino acids. Germline assignment: CDR1 SQVTM and CDR2 ANQGSEA. With 3 bases removed from V and 6 bases from J, the gap between germline ends came to 15 bases. The CDR3 nucleotides are TGCAGCGTTGACGGGTCCGGGAGCACCAATGAGCAGTTCTTC. Translated, it gives CSVDGSGSTNEQFF.

V and J are TRBV5-1 and TRBJ1-1, with 7 bases aligning to TRBD1. CDR3 length: 14 amino acids. CDR1 SGHRS and CDR2 YFSETQ come from the germline V gene. V trimming: 6 bases; J trimming: 0 bases; junction bases outside the gene matches: 5. The CDR3 region has the DNA TGCGCCAGCACCACGGGACAGATGAACACTGAAGCTTTCTTT. This gives the protein CASTTGQMNTEAFF.

This clonotype was observed a handful of times. The chain uses TRBV13 and TRBJ1-1; D is perhaps TRBD1 (5 bases). The V and J ends lost 4 bases and 9 bases respectively, with 15 bases between them. CDR3 length: 13 amino acids. Germline assignment: CDR1 PRHDT and CDR2 FYEKMQ (reference sequence). The CDR3 spells CASSSGSQGKAFF. The CDR3 bases are TGTGCCAGCAGCTCAGGAAGCCAGGGAAAAGCTTTCTTT.

This chain connects TRBV6-6 to TRBJ1-5; a weak D match, TRBD1 (6 bases). Looked up from germline, CDR1 is MNHNY and CDR2 is SVGAGI (reference sequence). The CDR3 covers 17 residues. Trimming took off 0 bases at V and 3 bases at J, with 15 bases between the two ends. The CDR3 protein is CASSYSMMGHTNQPQHF. The CDR3 DNA follows: TGTGCCAGCAGTTACTCGATGATGGGACACACCAATCAGCCCCAGCATTTT.

The gene calls are TRBV7-6 and TRBJ1-1; perhaps TRBD1 as D (6 bases). V was trimmed by 1 base and J by 0 bases, leaving 12 bases between them. Germline loops: CDR1 SGHVS, CDR2 FNYEAQ. The CDR3 covers 16 residues. CDR3 loop: CASSLEIGGMNTEAFF. The CDR3 DNA is TGTGCCAGCAGCTTAGAGATCGGGGGCATGAACACTGAAGCTTTCTTT. The whole variable domain, filled in from reference TRBV7-6 and TRBJ1-1, reads GAGVSQSPRYKVTKRGQDVALRCDPISGHVSLYWYRQALGQGPEFLTYFNYEAQQDKSGLPNDRFSAERPEGSISTLTIQRTEQRDSAMYRCASSLEIGGMNTEAFFGQGTRLTVV.

This clonotype was found many times. The chain is built from TRBV9 and TRBJ2-1; D perhaps matches TRBD1 (6 bases). Germline CDR1 reads SGDLS; CDR2 reads YYNGEE. V was trimmed by 0 bases and J by 9 bases, leaving 7 bases between them. The CDR3 consists of 12 residues. The CDR3 here is CASSVGGLEQFF. The CDR3 coding sequence is TGTGCCAGCAGCGTAGGGGGGCTTGAGCAGTTCTTC.

The rearrangement uses TRBV4-2 and TRBJ1-1, with D tentatively TRBD1 (5 bases). In germline, CDR1 is LGHNA, CDR2 YNFKEQ. The CDR3 is 13 residues long. Between the trimmed V and J ends, which lost 0 bases and 10 bases, there was a span of 12 bases. CDR3 sequence (DNA): TGTGCCAGCAGCCAAGATGATCCGGGGGGAGCTTTCTTT. Translation gives CASSQDDPGGAFF.

This clonotype was observed a few times. The V gene is TRBV3-1, the J gene TRBJ1-1, with 7 bases aligning to TRBD1. Germline-derived CDR1 and CDR2 are LGHDT and YNNKEL (reference sequence). J lost 6 bases, V lost 4 bases, and 5 bases had no gene match. The CDR3 is 13 residues long. CDR3: CASSPLTGSEAFF. The CDR3 DNA is TGTGCCAGCAGCCCACTGACAGGGTCTGAAGCTTTCTTT.

The chain combines TRBV4-1 with TRBJ2-4; no firm D call. V was shortened by 0 bases and J by 1 base, with 4 bases between the two germline ends. The CDR3 contains 14 residues. The V gene's germline CDR1 is MGHRA and CDR2 YSYEKL. CDR3 sequence (DNA): TGCGCCAGCAGCCAAGAGCAGGCCAAAAACATTCAGTACTTC. It yields the protein CASSQEQAKNIQYF.

This clonotype was detected only a few times. V gene TRBV20-1 combines with J gene TRBJ1-2; D remains ambiguous. The V gene's germline CDR1 is DFQATT and CDR2 SNEGSKA (reference sequence). This CDR3 spans 11 amino acids. V gave up 6 bases and J gave up 5 bases, with 10 bases separating them. This CDR3 reads CSAAREYGYTF. CDR3 DNA sequence: TGCAGTGCAGCTAGGGAGTATGGCTACACCTTC.